Shown below are 8 T cell receptor beta chains from a single sample sequenced in a study of regulatory T cells in long-lasting Graves disease. Arm-PCR of CDR3 regions and iRepertoire HTBI primers were the basis on which TCR beta libraries were built. Each CDR3 protein gets one entry after TCRdb re-called the multiplex PCR reads with MiXCR. The table lists roughly 400,000 distinct CDR3 sequences, 20% of them singletons. Sample time point: persistent/refractory GD, antithyroid drugs over 5 years with positive TRAb. PBMC-extracted RNA yielded the TCR library. Sample: peripheral blood mononuclear cells (PBMCs), taken when the disease was refractory, from a patient treated with antithyroid drugs. These TCRs come from a female donor with Graves disease.

This clonotype was seen ten or more times. This rearrangement joins TRBV7-2 to TRBJ2-5, with D unresolved. Trimming shortened V by 6 bases and J by 6 bases, and 11 bases separated the two germline ends. From germline, CDR1 is SGHTA and CDR2 FQGNSA. This CDR3 contains 12 residues. CDR3 in DNA: TGTGCCAGCAGTCTAGAAGGGAAGACCCAGTACTTC. Its translation: CASSLEGKTQYF.

The chain links TRBV7-2 to TRBJ2-2; D is perhaps TRBD1 (6 bases). Germline values: CDR1 SGHTA, CDR2 FQGNSA. This CDR3 has 14 amino acids. V was cut by 4 bases and J by 2 bases, with 8 bases left in between. Here the CDR3 reads CASSSDRNTGELFF. In nucleotides, the CDR3 is TGTGCCAGCAGCTCGGACAGAAACACCGGGGAGCTGTTTTTT. The entire variable domain, with the rest obtained from reference TRBV7-2 and TRBJ2-2, is as follows: GAGVSQSPSNKVTEKGKDVELRCDPISGHTALYWYRQSLGQGLEFLIYFQGNSAPDKSGLPSDRFSAERTGGSVSTLTIQRTQQEDSAVYLCASSSDRNTGELFFGEGSRLTVL.

This clonotype was detected only a few times. The chain recombines TRBV18 with TRBJ1-5, with TRBD1 as a possible D gene (5 bases). This CDR3 spans 17 amino acids. CDR1 and CDR2 from the germline V gene are KGHSH and LQKENI. V lost 2 bases to trimming and J lost 1 base, with 15 bases between them. CDR3 DNA sequence: TGTGCCAGCTCACCAGAAAACCCAGGGCTGAGCAATCAGCCCCAGCATTTT. Protein sequence: CASSPENPGLSNQPQHF.

This clonotype has more than one count but fewer than ten. The chain recombines TRBV7-9 with TRBJ2-5; tentative D call: TRBD2 (5 bases). The CDR3 is made up of 15 amino acids. Germline V gene lookup returns CDR1 SEHNR and CDR2 FQNEAQ (reference sequence). V shed 5 bases and J shed 2 bases, with 15 bases lying between them. The CDR3, as DNA: TGTGCCAGCAGCCCCATAGGCGGGTTACAAGAGACCCAGTACTTC. Protein product: CASSPIGGLQETQYF.

This clonotype was counted many times. The rearrangement links TRBV6-1 to TRBJ1-6, with 9 bases identical to TRBD1. V lost 5 bases, J lost 7 bases, and 6 bases stayed unmatched. The germline V gene encodes CDR1 MNHNS and CDR2 SASEGT. The CDR3 is 15 amino acids. The CDR3 DNA reads TGTGCCAGCAGTAAGGGACAGGGAGGAAATTCACCCCTCCACTTT. Its translation is CASSKGQGGNSPLHF.

This clonotype has only a few counts. A much larger clone is a single base away; this may be a read error. V and J are TRBV7-2 and TRBJ1-1; 7 bases align to TRBD1. The germline gives CDR1 SGHTA, CDR2 FQGNSA. CDR3 length equals 15 residues. V gave up 7 bases and J gave up 4 bases; unmatched junction bases: 12. The CDR3 region is CASTQPQGMATEAFF. The CDR3 DNA reads as TGTGCCAGCACCCAGCCACAGGGGATGGCCACTGAAGCTTTCTTT.

This clonotype was picked up one time. The rearrangement uses TRBV7-2 and TRBJ2-3, with TRBD1 matching 8 bases. Germline V gene data show CDR1 as SGHTA and CDR2 as FQGNSA. V was pared by 5 bases and J by 3 bases, with 7 bases of the junction left unmatched. This CDR3 region has 15 residues. CDR3 sequence (DNA): TGTGCCAGCAGCAAGCGACAGGGGAGGACAGATACGCAGTATTTT. Amino acids: CASSKRQGRTDTQYF.

This clonotype was picked up a small number of times. V and J are TRBV27 and TRBJ2-4; perhaps TRBD2 as D (5 bases). V lost 8 bases to trimming and J lost 0 bases, with 8 bases between them. The CDR3 sequence is 13 residues long. CDR1 is MNHEY, CDR2 SMNVEV, per germline (reference sequence). As DNA, the CDR3 is TGTGCCAGCGGAGGACTAGCCAAAAACATTCAGTACTTC. Translation gives CASGGLAKNIQYF.